These T cell receptor beta chains were read from a single sample in a study of OX40 agonist ivuxolimab in advanced cancers. Data came from immunoSEQ multiplex PCR; TCRdb stores just in-frame clones and leaves some out. The table has about 69,000 clones, more than 70% seen once. The material sequenced was CD4+ or CD8+ T cells sorted from blood, taken in a trial of the OX40 agonist ivuxolimab. Receptors were obtained from an adult with an advanced solid tumor such as melanoma, head and neck, liver or kidney cancer. Each CDR3 is given with its conserved first and last residue. The order of the fields is V gene, D gene, clone size, J gene, CDR3 protein, CDR3 DNA. The D gene is left open where the match is weak. Some rows mark clone size as missing; the rest say once, few, many or name a class of expanded clone.

v_gene: TRBV7-2; d_gene: TRBD2; abundance: .; j_gene: TRBJ2-2; CDR3aa: CASSLASGAGELFF; CDR3nt: TGTGCCAGCAGCTTAGCTAGCGGGGCCGGGGAGCTGTTTTTT
v_gene: TRBV28; d_gene: .; abundance: .; j_gene: TRBJ1-5; CDR3aa: CASSTLGGGQPQHF; CDR3nt: TGTGCCAGCAGTACCTTAGGGGGAGGACAGCCCCAGCATTTT
v_gene: TRBV19; d_gene: .; abundance: .; j_gene: TRBJ1-6; CDR3aa: CASSITGMGSPLHF; CDR3nt: TGTGCCAGTAGTATCACAGGGATGGGTTCACCCCTCCACTTT
v_gene: TRBV6-1; d_gene: TRBD1; abundance: .; j_gene: TRBJ2-7; CDR3aa: CASSEYGTGMYEQYF; CDR3nt: TGTGCCAGCAGTGAATATGGGACAGGGATGTACGAGCAGTACTTC
v_gene: TRBV15; d_gene: .; abundance: .; j_gene: TRBJ2-7; CDR3aa: CATSREGVSSYEQYF; CDR3nt: TGTGCCACCAGCAGAGAGGGCGTAAGCTCCTACGAGCAGTACTTC
v_gene: TRBV5-4; d_gene: .; abundance: .; j_gene: TRBJ1-1; CDR3aa: CASSLAQSLGTEAFF; CDR3nt: TGTGCCAGCAGCTTGGCCCAGTCCCTCGGGACTGAAGCTTTCTTT
v_gene: TRBV7-2; d_gene: TRBD1; abundance: .; j_gene: TRBJ1-5; CDR3aa: CAGSPDRRNQPQHF; CDR3nt: TGTGCCGGCAGCCCGGACAGGCGCAATCAGCCCCAGCATTTT
v_gene: TRBV7-9; d_gene: .; abundance: once; j_gene: TRBJ2-3; CDR3aa: CASSPGAGGTDTQYF; CDR3nt: TGTGCCAGCAGCCCCGGGGCAGGGGGCACAGATACGCAGTATTTT
v_gene: TRBV5-1; d_gene: .; abundance: once; j_gene: TRBJ2-3; CDR3aa: CASRKWTETDTQYF; CDR3nt: TGCGCCAGCAGAAAATGGACAGAGACAGATACGCAGTATTTT
v_gene: TRBV11-2; d_gene: TRBD1; abundance: .; j_gene: TRBJ1-6; CDR3aa: CASSLGRTGHSPLHF; CDR3nt: TGTGCCAGCAGCTTAGGTCGGACAGGGCACTCACCCCTCCACTTT
v_gene: TRBV28; d_gene: .; abundance: .; j_gene: TRBJ1-1; CDR3aa: CASSLVGLPEAFF; CDR3nt: TGTGCCAGCAGTTTAGTGGGGTTGCCTGAAGCTTTCTTT
v_gene: TRBV7-2; d_gene: .; abundance: .; j_gene: TRBJ1-2; CDR3aa: CASSPQTGSFNYGYTF; CDR3nt: TGTGCCAGCAGCCCTCAGACAGGCTCATTTAACTATGGCTACACCTTC
v_gene: TRBV6-1; d_gene: TRBD1; abundance: .; j_gene: TRBJ2-3; CDR3aa: CASKDDRGTDTQYF; CDR3nt: TGTGCCAGCAAGGATGACAGGGGCACAGATACGCAGTATTTT
v_gene: TRBV5-6; d_gene: TRBD1; abundance: .; j_gene: TRBJ1-3; CDR3aa: CASSSQGGSSGNTIYF; CDR3nt: TGTGCCAGCAGCTCCCAGGGGGGAAGCTCTGGAAACACCATATATTTT
v_gene: TRBV29-1; d_gene: TRBD1; abundance: .; j_gene: TRBJ2-7; CDR3aa: CSVVGRTGEDEQYF; CDR3nt: TGCAGCGTTGTTGGTAGGACAGGGGAGGACGAGCAGTACTTC
v_gene: TRBV7-6; d_gene: TRBD1; abundance: once; j_gene: TRBJ2-7; CDR3aa: CASSPLGQGNYEQYF; CDR3nt: TGTGCCAGCAGCCCCTTGGGACAGGGGAACTACGAGCAGTACTTC
v_gene: TRBV19; d_gene: .; abundance: .; j_gene: TRBJ2-5; CDR3aa: CASSGETQYF; CDR3nt: TGTGCCAGTAGTGGGGAGACCCAGTACTTC
v_gene: TRBV7-9; d_gene: TRBD1; abundance: once; j_gene: TRBJ2-5; CDR3aa: CASSLEGTGGETQYF; CDR3nt: TGTGCCAGCAGCTTAGAGGGGACAGGGGGGGAGACCCAGTACTTC
v_gene: TRBV6-1; d_gene: TRBD2; abundance: .; j_gene: TRBJ2-7; CDR3aa: CATRMGGGPGSEQYF; CDR3nt: TGTGCCACCCGAATGGGGGGAGGGCCCGGGAGCGAGCAGTACTTC
v_gene: TRBV11-1; d_gene: .; abundance: .; j_gene: TRBJ2-7; CDR3aa: CASSLFGWSYEQYF; CDR3nt: TGTGCCAGCAGCTTATTCGGCTGGTCCTACGAGCAGTACTTC